These T cell receptor beta chains were read from a single sample in a study of T-cell reconstitution after alpha-beta-depleted transplantation in children. Each CDR3 protein gets one entry after TCRdb re-called the PCR reads with MiXCR. This table holds about 360,000 distinct CDR3 sequences, roughly 14% found once. The sequences come from PBMCs, collected from the stem cell graft. Receptors were obtained from a human donor who donated a stem cell graft to a child with Fanconi anemia. CDR3s include the opening cysteine and the closing phenylalanine or tryptophan. The order of the fields is J gene, V gene, clone size, D gene, CDR3 length, CDR3 protein, CDR3 DNA. The D gene is left open where the match is weak. Expanded clones are given a class, and other clones once, few, many or no size at all.

J gene: TRBJ1-4; V gene: TRBV11-2; clone size: -; D gene: TRBD1; CDR3 length: 19; CDR3 protein: CASSATLYRGPALEEKLFF; CDR3 DNA: TGTGCCAGCTCTGCTACACTCTACAGGGGACCGGCCTTGGAGGAAAAACTGTTTTTT
J gene: TRBJ2-3; V gene: TRBV7-2; clone size: -; D gene: -; CDR3 length: 16; CDR3 protein: CASSLGGYASTDTQYF; CDR3 DNA: TGTGCCAGCAGCTTAGGCGGCTACGCTTCCACAGATACGCAGTATTTT
J gene: TRBJ2-1; V gene: TRBV10-3; clone size: -; D gene: TRBD2; CDR3 length: 15; CDR3 protein: CAITELLAGLGEQFF; CDR3 DNA: TGTGCCATCACTGAACTACTAGCGGGGCTAGGTGAGCAGTTCTTC
J gene: TRBJ1-1; V gene: TRBV4-1; clone size: -; D gene: -; CDR3 length: 12; CDR3 protein: CASSHRDTEAFF; CDR3 DNA: TGCGCCAGCAGCCACAGGGACACTGAAGCTTTCTTT
J gene: TRBJ1-1; V gene: TRBV11-3; clone size: few; D gene: -; CDR3 length: 14; CDR3 protein: CASSLGSTNTEAFF; CDR3 DNA: TGTGCCAGCAGCTTAGGCTCCACTAACACTGAAGCTTTCTTT
J gene: TRBJ2-5; V gene: TRBV29-1; clone size: many; D gene: -; CDR3 length: 9; CDR3 protein: CSGKETQYF; CDR3 DNA: TGCAGCGGCAAAGAGACCCAGTACTTC
J gene: TRBJ2-1; V gene: TRBV10-3; clone size: few; D gene: TRBD2; CDR3 length: 13; CDR3 protein: CAMGAGEHNEQFF; CDR3 DNA: TGTGCCATGGGTGCGGGGGAGCACAATGAGCAGTTCTTC
J gene: TRBJ2-3; V gene: TRBV5-1; clone size: many; D gene: -; CDR3 length: 13; CDR3 protein: CASSSVQSDTQYF; CDR3 DNA: TGCGCCAGCAGCTCCGTCCAGTCAGATACGCAGTATTTT
J gene: TRBJ2-2; V gene: TRBV29-1; clone size: -; D gene: -; CDR3 length: 12; CDR3 protein: CSAPAHTGELFF; CDR3 DNA: TGCAGCGCCCCAGCCCACACCGGGGAGCTGTTTTTT
J gene: TRBJ1-2; V gene: TRBV10-2; clone size: few; D gene: TRBD1; CDR3 length: 15; CDR3 protein: CASSSGQYRFSGYTF; CDR3 DNA: TGCGCCAGCAGTTCGGGACAGTATCGTTTCTCTGGCTACACCTTC
J gene: TRBJ1-1; V gene: TRBV11-2; clone size: few; D gene: TRBD1; CDR3 length: 12; CDR3 protein: CASRRTGGEAFF; CDR3 DNA: TGTGCCAGCAGAAGGACAGGGGGTGAAGCTTTCTTT
J gene: TRBJ2-5; V gene: TRBV9; clone size: few; D gene: -; CDR3 length: 13; CDR3 protein: CASSVGFQETQYF; CDR3 DNA: TGTGCCAGCAGCGTAGGGTTCCAAGAGACCCAGTACTTC
J gene: TRBJ2-1; V gene: TRBV20-1; clone size: many; D gene: -; CDR3 length: 14; CDR3 protein: CSARGPTPRSEQFF; CDR3 DNA: TGCAGTGCTAGAGGGCCGACCCCGAGGAGTGAGCAGTTCTTC
J gene: TRBJ1-5; V gene: TRBV4-2; clone size: many; D gene: -; CDR3 length: 18; CDR3 protein: CASSQDGTLIRSNQPQHF; CDR3 DNA: TGTGCCAGCAGCCAAGATGGGACCCTAATAAGAAGCAATCAGCCCCAGCATTTT
J gene: TRBJ1-5; V gene: TRBV9; clone size: once; D gene: TRBD1; CDR3 length: 16; CDR3 protein: CASSITTGEGNQPQHF; CDR3 DNA: TGTGCCAGCAGTATTACGACAGGGGAAGGCAATCAGCCCCAGCATTTT
J gene: TRBJ1-1; V gene: TRBV18; clone size: -; D gene: -; CDR3 length: 17; CDR3 protein: CASSPLMLQGENTEAFF; CDR3 DNA: TGTGCCAGCTCACCACTTATGCTACAGGGAGAGAACACTGAAGCTTTCTTT
J gene: TRBJ1-2; V gene: TRBV12-3/TRBV12-4; clone size: -; D gene: -; CDR3 length: 14; CDR3 protein: CASSAIEGYYGYTF; CDR3 DNA: TGTGCCAGCAGCGCTATCGAGGGCTACTATGGCTACACCTTC
J gene: TRBJ1-1; V gene: TRBV24-1; clone size: many; D gene: -; CDR3 length: 13; CDR3 protein: CATSDPHDREAFF; CDR3 DNA: TGTGCCACCAGTGATCCCCATGACAGAGAAGCTTTCTTT
J gene: TRBJ2-1; V gene: TRBV20-1; clone size: -; D gene: TRBD1; CDR3 length: 14; CDR3 protein: CSARDSRGSNEQFF; CDR3 DNA: TGCAGTGCTAGAGATAGCAGGGGGTCAAATGAGCAGTTCTTC
J gene: TRBJ1-1; V gene: TRBV6-1; clone size: few; D gene: TRBD1; CDR3 length: 16; CDR3 protein: CASKGWGQGLNTEAFF; CDR3 DNA: TGTGCCAGCAAGGGGTGGGGACAGGGCCTGAACACTGAAGCTTTCTTT
J gene: TRBJ1-1; V gene: TRBV10-3; clone size: few; D gene: -; CDR3 length: 16; CDR3 protein: CAISDPTRRGNTEAFF; CDR3 DNA: TGTGCCATCAGTGACCCGACCCGGCGGGGGAACACTGAAGCTTTCTTT
J gene: TRBJ1-4; V gene: TRBV18; clone size: -; D gene: -; CDR3 length: 15; CDR3 protein: CASSPGFQEDEKLFF; CDR3 DNA: TGTGCCAGCTCACCAGGTTTCCAGGAGGATGAAAAACTGTTTTTT
J gene: TRBJ2-3; V gene: TRBV12-3/TRBV12-4; clone size: many; D gene: -; CDR3 length: 13; CDR3 protein: CASSFSGEDTQYF; CDR3 DNA: TGTGCCAGCAGTTTTTCGGGGGAGGATACGCAGTATTTT
J gene: TRBJ1-2; V gene: TRBV4-1; clone size: -; D gene: -; CDR3 length: 14; CDR3 protein: CASSQGLDNYGYTF; CDR3 DNA: TGCGCCAGCAGCCAAGGGCTAGACAACTATGGCTACACCTTC
J gene: TRBJ2-2; V gene: TRBV7-6; clone size: many; D gene: -; CDR3 length: 14; CDR3 protein: CASSPPGDTGELFF; CDR3 DNA: TGTGCCAGCAGCCCCCCTGGGGACACCGGGGAGCTGTTTTTT
J gene: TRBJ2-2; V gene: TRBV6-2/TRBV6-3; clone size: -; D gene: -; CDR3 length: 15; CDR3 protein: CASSPPGRNTGGLFF; CDR3 DNA: TGTGCCAGCAGTCCCCCAGGGCGGAACACCGGGGGGCTGTTTTTT
J gene: TRBJ1-1; V gene: TRBV7-9; clone size: -; D gene: -; CDR3 length: 16; CDR3 protein: CASSLAAHTRNTEAFF; CDR3 DNA: TGTGCCAGCAGCTTGGCGGCACATACTCGGAACACTGAAGCTTTCTTT
J gene: TRBJ2-5; V gene: TRBV5-1; clone size: -; D gene: -; CDR3 length: 14; CDR3 protein: CASSLGPSRETQYF; CDR3 DNA: TGCGCCAGCAGCTTGGGGCCCAGTCGGGAGACCCAGTACTTC
J gene: TRBJ1-5; V gene: TRBV12-3/TRBV12-4; clone size: many; D gene: -; CDR3 length: 13; CDR3 protein: CASSLADNQPQHF; CDR3 DNA: TGTGCCAGCAGTTTAGCTGACAATCAGCCCCAGCATTTT
J gene: TRBJ2-3; V gene: TRBV29-1; clone size: few; D gene: TRBD2; CDR3 length: 19; CDR3 protein: CSVDLSGLAGRTSTDTQYF; CDR3 DNA: TGCAGCGTTGATTTATCCGGACTAGCGGGACGAACTAGCACAGATACGCAGTATTTT
J gene: TRBJ2-5; V gene: TRBV7-2; clone size: many; D gene: -; CDR3 length: 14; CDR3 protein: CASSLQRSQETQYF; CDR3 DNA: TGTGCCAGCAGCTTACAACGGTCCCAAGAGACCCAGTACTTC
J gene: TRBJ2-2; V gene: TRBV5-1; clone size: many; D gene: -; CDR3 length: 16; CDR3 protein: CASSLETGANTGELFF; CDR3 DNA: TGCGCCAGCAGCTTGGAGACAGGAGCGAACACCGGGGAGCTGTTTTTT
J gene: TRBJ2-1; V gene: TRBV29-1; clone size: -; D gene: TRBD2; CDR3 length: 14; CDR3 protein: CSVKRTSGGNEQFF; CDR3 DNA: TGCAGCGTTAAACGGACTAGCGGGGGAAATGAGCAGTTCTTC
J gene: TRBJ1-6; V gene: TRBV5-1; clone size: -; D gene: TRBD1; CDR3 length: 17; CDR3 protein: CASSLELGGFGNSPLHF; CDR3 DNA: TGCGCCAGCAGCTTGGAACTAGGGGGCTTCGGGAATTCACCCCTCCACTTT
J gene: TRBJ2-4; V gene: TRBV15; clone size: few; D gene: -; CDR3 length: 15; CDR3 protein: CATSRDGLTKNIQYF; CDR3 DNA: TGTGCCACCAGCAGAGATGGGCTTACCAAAAACATTCAGTACTTC
J gene: TRBJ2-4; V gene: TRBV28; clone size: few; D gene: TRBD1; CDR3 length: 14; CDR3 protein: CASSTPGQELVQYF; CDR3 DNA: TGTGCCAGCAGTACGCCGGGACAGGAGTTGGTTCAGTACTTC
J gene: TRBJ2-1; V gene: TRBV7-2; clone size: -; D gene: TRBD1; CDR3 length: 15; CDR3 protein: CASSLVGTGLNEQFF; CDR3 DNA: TGTGCCAGCAGCTTAGTAGGGACAGGGCTAAATGAGCAGTTCTTC
J gene: TRBJ2-7; V gene: TRBV11-2; clone size: -; D gene: -; CDR3 length: 18; CDR3 protein: CASSPRTVPLLISYEQYF; CDR3 DNA: TGTGCCAGCAGCCCCCGGACAGTACCCCTACTCATCTCCTACGAGCAGTACTTC
J gene: TRBJ1-5; V gene: TRBV5-8; clone size: few; D gene: -; CDR3 length: 15; CDR3 protein: CASSLAPEPNQPQHF; CDR3 DNA: TGTGCCAGCAGCTTGGCTCCCGAGCCCAATCAGCCCCAGCATTTT
J gene: TRBJ2-7; V gene: TRBV12-3/TRBV12-4; clone size: many; D gene: -; CDR3 length: 13; CDR3 protein: CASSRDRSYEQYF; CDR3 DNA: TGTGCCAGTAGCCGGGACCGATCCTACGAGCAGTACTTC
J gene: TRBJ2-2; V gene: TRBV9; clone size: -; D gene: -; CDR3 length: 16; CDR3 protein: CASSPRTYSNTGELFF; CDR3 DNA: TGTGCCAGCAGCCCCCGGACATATTCGAACACCGGGGAGCTGTTTTTT
J gene: TRBJ1-4; V gene: TRBV11-2; clone size: -; D gene: -; CDR3 length: 13; CDR3 protein: CASIRGSGEKLFF; CDR3 DNA: TGTGCCAGCATCAGAGGATCGGGGGAAAAACTGTTTTTT